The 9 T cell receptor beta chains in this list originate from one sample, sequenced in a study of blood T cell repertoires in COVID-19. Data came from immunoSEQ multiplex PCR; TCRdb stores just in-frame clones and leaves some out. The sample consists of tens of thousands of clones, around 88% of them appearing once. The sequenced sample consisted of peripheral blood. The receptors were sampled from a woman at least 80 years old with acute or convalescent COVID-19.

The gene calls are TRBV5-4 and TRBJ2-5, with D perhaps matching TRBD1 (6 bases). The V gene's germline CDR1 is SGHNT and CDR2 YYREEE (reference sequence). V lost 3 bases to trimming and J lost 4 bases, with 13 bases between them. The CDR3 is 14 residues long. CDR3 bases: TGTGCCAGCAGCTCCCCAGGGGCCGGAGAGACCCAGTACTTC. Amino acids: CASSSPGAGETQYF.

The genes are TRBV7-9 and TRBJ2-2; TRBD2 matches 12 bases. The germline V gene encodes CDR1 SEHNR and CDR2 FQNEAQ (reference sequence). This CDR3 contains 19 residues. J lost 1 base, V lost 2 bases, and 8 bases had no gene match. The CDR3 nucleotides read TGTGCCAGCAGCTTAAAATTACTAGCGGGAGGCCAGAACACCGGGGAGCTGTTTTTT. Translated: CASSLKLLAGGQNTGELFF.

The CDR3, as DNA: TGTGCCAGCAGCTCTGGACTAGCGGGAGTCGACGAGCAGTACTTC. Its protein product is CASSSGLAGVDEQYF. V is TRBV5-5 and J is TRBJ2-7, with 13 bases aligning to TRBD2. Per germline, CDR1 SGHKS and CDR2 YYEKEE (reference sequence). Trimming cost V 3 bases and J 5 bases; bases outside gene matches: 5. This CDR3 comprises 15 residues.

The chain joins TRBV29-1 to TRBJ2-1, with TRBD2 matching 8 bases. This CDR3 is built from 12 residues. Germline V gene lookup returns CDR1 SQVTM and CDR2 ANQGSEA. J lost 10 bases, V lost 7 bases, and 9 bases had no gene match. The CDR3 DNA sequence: TGCAGCGGTGTAGCGGGACCCGGCGAGCAGTTCTTC. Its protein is CSGVAGPGEQFF.

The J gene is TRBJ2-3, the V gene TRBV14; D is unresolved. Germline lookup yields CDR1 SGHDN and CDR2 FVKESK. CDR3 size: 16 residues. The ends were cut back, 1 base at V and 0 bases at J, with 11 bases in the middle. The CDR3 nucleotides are TGTGCCAGCAGCCAAGTGCGGTTAACTAGCACAGATACGCAGTATTTT. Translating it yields CASSQVRLTSTDTQYF.

In nucleotides, the CDR3 is TGTGCCACCAGCCGGACAGGTGGCCAAGAGACCCAGTACTTC. Its translation is CATSRTGGQETQYF. The rearrangement uses TRBV6-2 or TRBV6-3 and TRBJ2-5; 7 bases are a match to TRBD1. The CDR3 spans 14 residues. Germline V lookup: CDR1 MNHEY, CDR2 SVGEGT. Trimming took 10 bases from V and 1 from J; bases not matched to a gene: 9.

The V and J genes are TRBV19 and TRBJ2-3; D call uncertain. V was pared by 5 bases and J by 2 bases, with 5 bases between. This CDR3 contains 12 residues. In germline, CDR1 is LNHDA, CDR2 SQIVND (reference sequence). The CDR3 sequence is CASSLNTDTQYF. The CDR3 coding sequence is TGTGCCAGTAGTCTAAACACAGATACGCAGTATTTT.

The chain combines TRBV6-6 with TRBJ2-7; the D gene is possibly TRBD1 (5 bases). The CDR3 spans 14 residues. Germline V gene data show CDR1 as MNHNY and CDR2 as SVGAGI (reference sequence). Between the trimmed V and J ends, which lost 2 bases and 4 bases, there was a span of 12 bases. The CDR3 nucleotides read TGTGCCAGCAGTTACGGGGCAGGGCGGTACGAGCAGTACTTC. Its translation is CASSYGAGRYEQYF.

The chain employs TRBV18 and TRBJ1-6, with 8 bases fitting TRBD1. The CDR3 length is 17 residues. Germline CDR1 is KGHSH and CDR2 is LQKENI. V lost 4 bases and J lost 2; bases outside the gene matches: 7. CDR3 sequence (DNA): TGTGCCAGCTCACGGGATGGACAGGGAACCTATAATTCACCCCTCCACTTT. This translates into CASSRDGQGTYNSPLHF.